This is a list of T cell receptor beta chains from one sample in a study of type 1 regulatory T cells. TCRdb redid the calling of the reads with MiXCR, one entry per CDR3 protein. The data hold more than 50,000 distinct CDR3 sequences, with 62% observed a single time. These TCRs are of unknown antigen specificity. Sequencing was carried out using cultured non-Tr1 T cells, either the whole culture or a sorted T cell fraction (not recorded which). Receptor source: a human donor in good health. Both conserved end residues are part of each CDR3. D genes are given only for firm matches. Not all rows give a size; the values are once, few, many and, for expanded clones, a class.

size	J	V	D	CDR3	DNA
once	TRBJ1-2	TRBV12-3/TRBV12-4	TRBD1	CASSLGATDRGGGYTF	TGTGCCAGCAGTTTAGGGGCCACGGACAGGGGCGGGGGCTACACCTTC
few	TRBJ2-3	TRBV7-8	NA	CASSLEAANTQYF	TGTGCCAGCAGCTTAGAAGCGGCCAATACGCAGTATTTT
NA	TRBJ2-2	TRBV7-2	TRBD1	CASSLRLGQGAPPGELFF	TGTGCCAGCAGCCTTCGCCTTGGACAGGGGGCGCCGCCCGGGGAGCTGTTTTTT
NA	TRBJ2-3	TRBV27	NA	CASSFPDRTDTQYF	TGTGCCAGCAGTTTCCCCGACAGGACCGATACGCAGTATTTT
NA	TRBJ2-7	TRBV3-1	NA	CASSQSSTYEQYF	TGTGCCAGCAGCCAAAGTTCCACCTACGAGCAGTACTTC
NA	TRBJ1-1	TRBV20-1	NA	CSAQVGGVNTEAFF	TGCAGTGCGCAGGTCGGGGGCGTGAACACTGAAGCTTTCTTT
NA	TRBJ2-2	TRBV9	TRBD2	CASSGRLGLAQGGELFF	TGTGCCAGCAGCGGGCGACTTGGACTAGCTCAGGGGGGGGAGCTGTTTTTT
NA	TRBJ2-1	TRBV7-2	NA	CASSAPQQLRSEQFF	TGTGCCAGCAGCGCCCCGCAGCAATTAAGAAGTGAGCAGTTCTTC
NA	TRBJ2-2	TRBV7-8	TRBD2	CASSTLAGWFGELFF	TGTGCCAGCAGCACACTAGCGGGATGGTTCGGGGAGCTGTTTTTT
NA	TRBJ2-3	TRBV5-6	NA	CASSSQRRGEFSDTQYF	TGTGCCAGCAGCTCCCAAAGAAGGGGTGAATTTTCAGATACGCAGTATTTT
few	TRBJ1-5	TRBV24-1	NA	CATSDPTGSVYQPQHF	TGTGCCACCAGTGATCCTACAGGGTCGGTCTATCAGCCCCAGCATTTT
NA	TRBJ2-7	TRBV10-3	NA	CAISDRDAIGHEQYF	TGTGCCATCAGTGACCGGGACGCCATTGGCCACGAGCAGTACTTC
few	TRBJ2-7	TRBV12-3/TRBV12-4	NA	CASSFRDEQYF	TGTGCCAGCAGTTTTCGGGACGAGCAGTACTTC
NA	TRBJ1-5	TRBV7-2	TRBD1	CASSSFADRDKPQHF	TGTGCCAGCAGCTCCTTTGCGGACAGGGATAAGCCCCAGCATTTT
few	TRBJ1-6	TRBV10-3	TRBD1	CAIVRQGNSPLHF	TGTGCCATCGTACGACAGGGCAATTCACCCCTCCACTTT
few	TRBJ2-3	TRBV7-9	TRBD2	CASSSTSGRPTDTQYF	TGTGCCAGCAGCTCGACTAGCGGGAGACCCACAGATACGCAGTATTTT
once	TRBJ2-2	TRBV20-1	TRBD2	CSADPSSGTGELFF	TGCAGTGCTGACCCCTCTAGCGGCACCGGGGAGCTGTTTTTT
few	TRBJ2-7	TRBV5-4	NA	CASSVPGTTYEQYF	TGTGCCAGCAGCGTGCCCGGGACGACCTACGAGCAGTACTTC
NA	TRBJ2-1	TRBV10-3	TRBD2	CAISTGTSGSSYNEQFF	TGTGCCATCAGTACCGGGACTAGCGGGAGTTCCTACAATGAGCAGTTCTTC
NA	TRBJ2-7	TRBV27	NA	CASSLVGIGYEQYF	TGTGCCAGCAGTTTGGTAGGGATCGGCTACGAGCAGTACTTC
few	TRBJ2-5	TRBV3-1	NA	CASSHHRAQETQYF	TGTGCCAGCAGCCATCATAGGGCGCAAGAGACCCAGTACTTC
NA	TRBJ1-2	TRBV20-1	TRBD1	CSAGQGAQSYGYTF	TGCAGTGCGGGACAGGGGGCGCAAAGCTATGGCTACACCTTC
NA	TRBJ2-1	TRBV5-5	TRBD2	CASSLWTSGNRQFF	TGTGCCAGCAGCTTGTGGACTAGCGGGAATCGGCAGTTCTTC
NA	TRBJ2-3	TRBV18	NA	CASSPQILGSTDTQYF	TGTGCCAGCTCACCACAAATTCTGGGTAGCACAGATACGCAGTATTTT
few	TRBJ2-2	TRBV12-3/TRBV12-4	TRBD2	CASSLTSANTGELFF	TGTGCCAGCAGTCTTACTAGCGCGAACACCGGGGAGCTGTTTTTT
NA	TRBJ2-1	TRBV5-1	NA	CASSLTGRGDEQFF	TGCGCCAGCAGCTTGACGGGCCGTGGGGATGAGCAGTTCTTC
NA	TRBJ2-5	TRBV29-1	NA	CSVGPGETQYF	TGCAGCGTTGGGCCGGGGGAGACCCAGTACTTC
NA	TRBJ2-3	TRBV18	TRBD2	CASSPVAGAGDTQYF	TGTGCCAGCTCACCGGTAGCGGGAGCTGGAGATACGCAGTATTTT
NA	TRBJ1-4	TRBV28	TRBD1	CASSPGQGSNEKLFF	TGTGCCAGCAGTCCGGGACAGGGCAGTAATGAAAAACTGTTTTTT
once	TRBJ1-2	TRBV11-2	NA	CASSLFGILGGYTF	TGTGCCAGCAGCTTATTTGGGATTCTGGGGGGCTACACCTTC
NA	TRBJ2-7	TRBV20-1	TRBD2	CSARLADFTYEQYF	TGCAGTGCCCGACTAGCGGATTTTACCTACGAGCAGTACTTC
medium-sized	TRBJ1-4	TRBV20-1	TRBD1	CSAPGTGEEKLFF	TGCAGTGCCCCCGGGACAGGGGAGGAAAAACTGTTTTTT
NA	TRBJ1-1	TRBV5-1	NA	CASSPGTVNTEAFF	TGCGCCAGCAGCCCTGGGACGGTGAACACTGAAGCTTTCTTT
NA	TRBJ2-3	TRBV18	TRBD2	CASSLVSSGRTDTQYF	TGTGCCAGCTCACTAGTCTCTAGCGGACGCACAGATACGCAGTATTTT
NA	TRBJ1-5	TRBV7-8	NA	CASSLQGGGQPQHF	TGTGCCAGCAGCTTACAGGGTGGAGGCCAGCCCCAGCATTTT
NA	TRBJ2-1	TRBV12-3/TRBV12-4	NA	CASSLVLGTYNEQFF	TGTGCCAGCAGTTTGGTGCTGGGCACCTACAATGAGCAGTTCTTC
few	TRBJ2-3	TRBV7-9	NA	CASAKGVVTDTQYF	TGTGCCAGCGCCAAGGGAGTAGTAACAGATACGCAGTATTTT
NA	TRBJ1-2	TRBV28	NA	CASSSDGYTF	TGTGCCAGCAGTTCGGACGGCTACACCTTC
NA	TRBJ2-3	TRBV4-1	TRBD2	CASSGGVADTQYF	TGCGCCAGCAGCGGGGGGGTCGCAGATACGCAGTATTTT
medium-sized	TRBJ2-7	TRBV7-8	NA	CASSLTPGGTYEQYF	TGTGCCAGCAGCTTAACCCCAGGGGGGACCTACGAGCAGTACTTC
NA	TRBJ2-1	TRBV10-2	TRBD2	CAGGGLANNEQFF	TGCGCCGGCGGAGGACTAGCTAACAATGAGCAGTTCTTC
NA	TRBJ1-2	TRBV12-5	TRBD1	CASGFETGNYGYTF	TGTGCTAGTGGTTTCGAGACAGGGAACTATGGCTACACCTTC
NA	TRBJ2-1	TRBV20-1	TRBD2	CSASIPPAGANNEQFF	TGCAGTGCTAGTATTCCTCCGGCGGGAGCTAACAATGAGCAGTTCTTC
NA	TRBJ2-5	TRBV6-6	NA	CASSTGPGGTQYF	TGTGCCAGCAGTACAGGACCGGGTGGGACCCAGTACTTC